This TCR beta chain was captured in a study of blood T cells in healthy people across ages. The CDR3 loop spans 15 amino acids. The germline V gene has CDR1 MNHEY and CDR2 SVGEGT. The donors, healthy Caucasians from Russia, were aged roughly 6 to 90. About this clonotype itself: Its antigen is currently unknown. One junction end disagrees with the germline gene, perhaps due to a read error.

General study results and limits: In these data, TCR beta diversity tracked strongly with naive T cell percentage. Higher diversity and more naive CD4+ cells were features of long-lived donors, compared to aged donors.

Next came a second PCR, run for about 7 to 12 cycles, which used a sample-barcoded 5' primer along with a J-beta primer mix. TCRdb re-called the 5' RACE reads through MiXCR, storing one row per CDR3 protein. The data contain over a million distinct CDR3 sequences, 35% to 50% of them singletons. The sequence came from a woman aged 60-75 years in good health. J is TRBJ1-2 and V is TRBV6-2 or TRBV6-3; 10 bases line up with TRBD1. The specimen was blood. The CDR3 is CASSRQGARGYGYTF. The CDR3 DNA follows: TGTGCCAGCAGTCGACAGGGGGCCAGGGGCTATGGCTACACCTTT.